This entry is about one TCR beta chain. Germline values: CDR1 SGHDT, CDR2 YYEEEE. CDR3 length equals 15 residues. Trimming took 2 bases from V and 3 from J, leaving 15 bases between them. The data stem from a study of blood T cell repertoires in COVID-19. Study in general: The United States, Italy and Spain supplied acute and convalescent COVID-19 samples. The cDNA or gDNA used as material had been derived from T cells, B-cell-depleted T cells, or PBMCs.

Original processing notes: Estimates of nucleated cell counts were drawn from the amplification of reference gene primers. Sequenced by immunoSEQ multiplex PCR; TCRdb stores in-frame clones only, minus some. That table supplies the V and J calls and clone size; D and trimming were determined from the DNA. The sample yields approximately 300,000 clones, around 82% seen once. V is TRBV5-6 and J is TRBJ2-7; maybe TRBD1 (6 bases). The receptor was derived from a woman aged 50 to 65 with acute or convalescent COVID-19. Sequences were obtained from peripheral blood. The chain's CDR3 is CASSFRPGTLYEQYF. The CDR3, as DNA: TGTGCCAGCAGCTTTCGACCCGGGACACTCTACGAGCAGTACTTC.